The 10 T cell receptor beta chains in this list originate from one sample, sequenced in a study of cytomegalovirus exposure and HLA in healthy donors. The PCR was carried out with 60 Vbeta primers and 13 Jbeta primers. Profiling relied on immunoSEQ multiplex PCR, and the TCRdb table lists in-frame clones only, not all of them. The sample lists approximately 100,000 clones, 64% occurring once. The sample consisted of PBMCs. The receptors were sampled from a human donor in good health.

This clone was detected a few times. The chain uses TRBV19 and TRBJ1-4, with no clear D. Germline-derived CDR1 and CDR2 are LNHDA and SQIVND (reference sequence). The CDR3 spans 15 residues. Trimming cost V 5 bases and J 4 bases, with 14 bases left between them. The CDR3 protein is CASSRGGSFNEKLFF. Written as DNA, the CDR3 is TGTGCCAGTAGTCGAGGCGGGTCATTTAATGAAAAACTGTTTTTT.

This chain connects TRBV9 to TRBJ1-1; D is ambiguous. Germline V gene lookup returns CDR1 SGDLS and CDR2 YYNGEE. Trimming removed 0 bases from V and 0 bases from J, with 6 bases in between. The CDR3 totals 14 residues. CDR3 sequence: CASSVASVNTEAFF. The CDR3 DNA is TGTGCCAGCAGCGTAGCGTCAGTGAACACTGAAGCTTTCTTT.

The chain uses TRBV7-2 and TRBJ1-2, with 7 bases identical to TRBD1. Per the germline V gene, CDR1 is SGHTA and CDR2 is FQGNSA. V lost 5 bases, J lost 4 bases, and 10 bases stayed unmatched. This CDR3 comprises 15 residues. The CDR3 reads CASSPKGGSGYGYTF. The CDR3 nucleotides read TGTGCCAGCAGCCCTAAAGGGGGCTCTGGCTATGGCTACACCTTC. The entire variable domain, with the rest obtained from reference TRBV7-2 and TRBJ1-2, is as follows: GAGVSQSPSNKVTEKGKDVELRCDPISGHTALYWYRQSLGQGLEFLIYFQGNSAPDKSGLPSDRFSAERTGGSVSTLTIQRTQQEDSAVYLCASSPKGGSGYGYTFGSGTRLTVV.

V and J are TRBV19 and TRBJ1-5; D unclear. The CDR3 consists of 14 residues. Per germline, CDR1 LNHDA and CDR2 SQIVND (reference sequence). The V and J ends lost 3 bases and 7 bases respectively, with 13 bases between them. Here the CDR3 reads CASSIAGSRQPQHF. CDR3 nucleotides: TGTGCCAGTAGTATTGCCGGGTCGAGGCAGCCCCAGCATTTT.

The chain combines TRBV4-3 with TRBJ1-2; TRBD1 matches at 8 bases. CDR1 is LGHNA and CDR2 is YSLEER in the germline V gene. After removal of 3 bases from V and 0 bases from J, the junction contained 3 bases not matched to a gene. The CDR3 is made up of 15 amino acids. CDR3 DNA sequence: TGCGCCAGCAGCCACCGGACAGGGTCTAACTATGGCTACACCTTC. Its protein product is CASSHRTGSNYGYTF.

This rearrangement joins TRBV19 to TRBJ1-5; 8 bases match TRBD1. The CDR3 length is 14 residues. J gave up 1 base and V 9 bases, and 5 bases lay outside the gene matches. Germline CDR1 reads LNHDA; CDR2 reads SQIVND (reference sequence). The CDR3 DNA is TGTGCCAGAACGACAGGGGTGAGCAATCAGCCCCAGCATTTT. Its protein product is CARTTGVSNQPQHF.

The CDR3 DNA is TGTGCCAGTCGATCCGGACAGGGGGGTAATGAGCAGTTCTTC. Its translation: CASRSGQGGNEQFF. V gene TRBV19 combines with J gene TRBJ2-1; 10 bases align to TRBD1. This CDR3 has 14 residues. Looked up from germline, CDR1 is LNHDA and CDR2 is SQIVND (reference sequence). V trimming: 8 bases; J trimming: 7 bases; junction bases outside the gene matches: 8.

This clone was seen a handful of times. This chain uses TRBV19 with TRBJ1-6, with D uncertain. Germline V gives CDR1 LNHDA, CDR2 SQIVND (reference sequence). The CDR3 totals 13 residues. V was shortened by 5 bases and J by 14 bases, with 16 bases between the two germline ends. The CDR3 region is CASSDPDRLTLHF. In nucleotides, the CDR3 is TGTGCCAGTAGTGATCCCGATAGACTCACCCTCCACTTT.

The rearrangement links TRBV4-2 to TRBJ2-1; 9 positions match TRBD2. The germline gives CDR1 LGHNA, CDR2 YNFKEQ. The CDR3 is 17 amino acids. V trimming: 3 bases; J trimming: 4 bases; junction bases outside the gene matches: 10. CDR3 region: CASSHPQTSGPYNEQFF. The DNA of the CDR3 is TGTGCCAGCAGCCACCCACAAACTAGCGGGCCTTACAATGAGCAGTTCTTC.

The chain combines TRBV6-1 with TRBJ1-2; no reliable D call. Germline-derived CDR1 and CDR2 are MNHNS and SASEGT. V was cut by 3 bases and J by 2 bases, with 10 bases left in between. The CDR3 length is 14 residues. CDR3 sequence reads: CASSEAGGNYGYTF. The CDR3 coding sequence is TGTGCCAGCAGTGAGGCGGGAGGGAACTATGGCTACACCTTC.